This T cell receptor (beta chain) was recovered during a study of long-term antiretroviral therapy in people with HIV. The V gene lost 1 base and the J gene lost 6 bases, with 4 bases spanning the gap. From germline, CDR1 is SGHAT and CDR2 FQNNGV. This CDR3 is 11 amino acids long. Overall study findings and caveats: The repertoire was dominated at all time points by clones expanded before ART.

Remarks on this clone: Antigen unknown.

Assay version v3.0 of immunoSEQ was used, and it was run at survey level. This table comes from immunoSEQ multiplex PCR, and its TCRdb copy is limited to in-frame clones, with some not included. Of more than 10,000 clones listed, about 80% are singletons. The TCR originated in a woman between 18 and 29 years old with HIV. This material consisted of unsorted PBMCs, taken 1.3 years after starting antiretroviral therapy. The V and J genes are TRBV11-2 and TRBJ2-7; no firm D call. CDR3: CASSLVREQYF. The DNA for the CDR3 is TGTGCCAGCAGCTTAGTGCGCGAGCAGTACTTC.